Each of the 9 T cell receptor beta chains below was sequenced from the same sample in a study of shared clonotypes between healthy human individuals. Clones were sequenced by immunoSEQ multiplex PCR, and TCRdb holds only the in-frame ones, with some missing. The sample lists about half a million clones; around 74% were seen once. The sequenced material came from PBMCs. These receptors were obtained from a middle-aged woman in good health. Some clones in this sample may be carry-over from other donors' samples.

The rearrangement links TRBV6-5 to TRBJ2-7, with 12 positions matching TRBD2. Germline CDR1 MNHEY, CDR2 SVGAGI. The CDR3 spans 15 residues. V was clipped by 5 bases and J by 3 bases; unmatched bases: 5. CDR3 amino acids: CASSRTSGTLYEQYF. CDR3 sequence (DNA): TGTGCCAGCAGTAGGACTAGCGGGACCCTCTACGAGCAGTACTTC.

This clone has more than one count but fewer than ten. This chain connects TRBV5-1 to TRBJ2-5, with unresolved D. This CDR3 contains 14 residues. The V and J ends lost 4 bases and 5 bases respectively, with 15 bases between them. Germline lookup yields CDR1 SGHRS and CDR2 YFSETQ. The CDR3 region has the DNA TGCGCCAGCAGCGCCGGAGTGGCCGGGGAGACCCAGTACTTC. Protein product: CASSAGVAGETQYF.

J is TRBJ2-2 and V is TRBV10-3; TRBD2 matches 12 bases. Germline values: CDR1 ENHRY, CDR2 SYGVKD. This CDR3 has 16 amino acids. The trim removed 4 bases at V and 6 bases at J, leaving 6 bases unmatched. CDR3 DNA sequence: TGTGCCATCAGTGGACTAGCGGGAGTTGAATCCGGGGAGCTGTTTTTT. Translating it yields CAISGLAGVESGELFF.

This rearrangement joins TRBV18 to TRBJ2-1; 9 bases agree with TRBD2. V was clipped by 6 bases and J by 0 bases; unmatched bases: 12. CDR1 is KGHSH, CDR2 LQKENI, per germline. This CDR3 has 18 amino acids. As DNA, the CDR3 is TGTGCCAGCTCCCCGTTAAGCGGGAGGTCCCGCTCCTACAATGAGCAGTTCTTC. Its translation is CASSPLSGRSRSYNEQFF.

This chain connects TRBV28 to TRBJ2-1; 9 nucleotides agree with TRBD2. The CDR3 extends over 14 amino acids. After removal of 10 bases from V and 0 bases from J, the junction contained 4 bases not matched to a gene. Per the germline V gene, CDR1 is MDHEN and CDR2 is SYDVKM. The CDR3 nucleotides read TGTGCCACCCTTAGCGGGAGCTCCTACAATGAGCAGTTCTTC. Its translation: CATLSGSSYNEQFF.

The V gene is TRBV5-5, the J gene TRBJ1-1; no firm D call. V was trimmed by 0 bases and J by 4 bases, leaving 10 bases between them. The CDR3 is made up of 14 amino acids. Germline CDR1 is SGHKS and CDR2 is YYEKEE (reference sequence). The CDR3 sequence: CASSLAAGGTEAFF. CDR3 in DNA: TGTGCCAGCAGCTTGGCGGCCGGTGGCACTGAAGCTTTCTTT.

V and J are TRBV6-1 and TRBJ2-7; D is undetermined. Germline CDR1 and CDR2: MNHNS and SASEGT. The CDR3 is 11 amino acids. The V gene lost 4 bases and the J gene lost 3 bases, with 4 bases spanning the gap. CDR3 DNA sequence: TGTGCCAGCAGTGTAAACTACGAGCAGTACTTC. Translation gives CASSVNYEQYF.

This chain uses TRBV30 with TRBJ2-6; a possible D gene is TRBD1 (7 bases). CDR1 GTSNPN and CDR2 SVGIG come from the germline V gene (reference sequence). The length of the CDR3 is 16 residues. V gave up 5 bases and J gave up 2 bases, with 16 bases separating them. CDR3 protein: CAWRRQGLAGANVLTF. CDR3 nucleotide sequence: TGTGCCTGGCGGCGACAGGGACTTGCTGGGGCCAACGTCCTGACTTTC.

This chain joins TRBV29-1 and TRBJ2-1, with D perhaps TRBD1 (6 bases). The germline gives CDR1 SQVTM, CDR2 ANQGSEA. CDR3 length: 15 amino acids. The germline V and J ends were trimmed by 7 bases and 0 bases, with 16 bases remaining between them. The CDR3 nucleotides are TGCAGCGGCCATGGGGGCCCCGGCTCCTACAATGAGCAGTTCTTC. It encodes CSGHGGPGSYNEQFF.